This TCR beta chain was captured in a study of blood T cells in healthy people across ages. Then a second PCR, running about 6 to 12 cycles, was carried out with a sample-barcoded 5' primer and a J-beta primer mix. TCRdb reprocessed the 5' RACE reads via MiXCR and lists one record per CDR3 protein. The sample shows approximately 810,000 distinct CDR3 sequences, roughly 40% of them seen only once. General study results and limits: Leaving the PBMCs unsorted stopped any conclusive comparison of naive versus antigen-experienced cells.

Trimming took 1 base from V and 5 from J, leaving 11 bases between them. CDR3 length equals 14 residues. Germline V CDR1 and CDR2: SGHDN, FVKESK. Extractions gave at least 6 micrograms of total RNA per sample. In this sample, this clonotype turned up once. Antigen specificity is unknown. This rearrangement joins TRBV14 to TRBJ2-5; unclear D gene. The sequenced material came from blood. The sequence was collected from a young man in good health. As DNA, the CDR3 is TGTGCCAGCAGCCAAGCTCGGTTTGGGGAGACCCAGTACTTC. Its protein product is CASSQARFGETQYF.